The 16 T cell receptor beta chains below were found in one sample sequenced in a study of T cell changes during pregnancy in multiple sclerosis. The assay was immunoSEQ multiplex PCR, and TCRdb's table has in-frame clones only and misses some. The sample contains under 80,000 clones, 90% to 95% of which appear only once. This specimen consisted of peripheral blood, obtained in the second trimester of pregnancy. These receptors were obtained from a female donor with multiple sclerosis, enrolled in a pregnancy study.

This sequence joins TRBV19 and TRBJ2-2; D may be TRBD2 (5 bases). The germline V and J ends were trimmed by 1 base and 6 bases, with 9 bases remaining between them. Germline V CDR1 and CDR2: LNHDA, SQIVND (reference sequence). The CDR3 is 14 residues long. CDR3 DNA: TGTGCCAGTAGTATAGCACTAGTCCCCGGGGAGCTGTTTTTT. Amino acid sequence: CASSIALVPGELFF.

J is TRBJ1-5 and V is TRBV11-2; 9 bases are shared with TRBD1. V was clipped by 5 bases and J by 7 bases; unmatched bases: 6. The CDR3 is made up of 14 amino acids. The germline V gene has CDR1 SGHAT and CDR2 FQNNGV. DNA of the CDR3: TGTGCCAGCAGCCGAACAGGGGGCGGCCAGCCCCAGCATTTT. This translates into CASSRTGGGQPQHF.

This chain connects TRBV5-1 to TRBJ2-7; 7 bases are a match to TRBD1. Germline loops: CDR1 SGHRS, CDR2 YFSETQ. The J segment lost 2 bases and the V segment lost 4 bases, leaving 6 bases of the junction unmatched. The CDR3 spans 14 residues. CDR3 amino acids: CASSRGQETYEQYF. The CDR3 DNA reads as TGCGCCAGCAGCCGTGGACAGGAGACCTACGAGCAGTACTTC.

V usage is TRBV30 and J usage is TRBJ2-3, with 7 bases matching TRBD1. Per the germline V gene, CDR1 is GTSNPN and CDR2 is SVGIG (reference sequence). The CDR3 has 13 amino acids. The ends lost 5 bases at V and 4 bases at J; junction bases unmatched: 6. This CDR3 is CAWLPGTADTQYF. The CDR3 nucleotides are TGTGCCTGGCTGCCTGGGACAGCAGATACGCAGTATTTT.

The genes are TRBV7-8 and TRBJ1-2, with D perhaps matching TRBD1 (6 bases). This CDR3 has 16 residues. CDR1 SGHVS and CDR2 FQNEAQ come from the germline V gene. The germline V and J ends were trimmed by 4 bases and 4 bases, with 19 bases remaining between them. The CDR3 DNA sequence: TGTGCCAGCAGCTGGATCCGGGACACAATTCTCTATGGCTACACCTTC. Translated, it gives CASSWIRDTILYGYTF.

The chain recombines TRBV5-6 with TRBJ2-7; 7 bases are shared with TRBD1. V shed 3 bases, J shed 2 bases, and the junction held 11 bases outside the gene matches. Germline loops: CDR1 SGHDT, CDR2 YYEEEE. CDR3 length equals 16 residues. The DNA for the CDR3 is TGTGCCAGCAGCTCTCTAGGGACAGCCTCTCCCTACGAGCAGTACTTC. This codes for CASSSLGTASPYEQYF. The full variable domain, with the rest looked up from reference TRBV5-6 and TRBJ2-7, is DAGVTQSPTHLIKTRGQQVTLRCSPKSGHDTVSWYQQALGQGPQFIFQYYEEEERQRGNFPDRFSGHQFPNYSSELNVNALLLGDSALYLCASSSLGTASPYEQYFGPGTRLTVT.

The chain employs TRBV5-1 and TRBJ2-7; D remains unclear. Between the trimmed V and J ends, which lost 0 bases and 1 base, there was a span of 8 bases. Germline V CDR1 and CDR2: SGHRS, YFSETQ. This CDR3 contains 14 residues. CDR3 protein: CASSLDPSSYEQYF. CDR3 DNA: TGCGCCAGCAGCTTGGATCCCTCTTCCTACGAGCAGTACTTC. Full variable domain (remainder filled in from reference TRBV5-1 and TRBJ2-7): KAGVTQTPRYLIKTRGQQVTLSCSPISGHRSVSWYQQTPGQGLQFLFEYFSETQRNKGNFPGRFSGRQFSNSRSEMNVSTLELGDSALYLCASSLDPSSYEQYFGPGTRLTVT.

The chain uses TRBV2 and TRBJ1-1; 7 nucleotides match TRBD1. CDR1 is SNHLY, CDR2 FYNNEI, per germline. The V gene end was trimmed by 0 bases and the J gene end by 8 bases; junction bases not matched to a gene: 6. CDR3 length: 14 amino acids. CDR3 coding DNA: TGTGCCAGCAGTGAAGCTCGCCAGGGGGTGGAAGCTTTCTTT. Its translation is CASSEARQGVEAFF.

This clone has just a few counts. The chain links TRBV6-1 to TRBJ1-1; D might be TRBD1 (5 bases). This CDR3 region has 13 residues. V gave up 4 bases and J gave up 5 bases, with 11 bases separating them. Germline V gene data show CDR1 as MNHNS and CDR2 as SASEGT. The CDR3 DNA follows: TGTGCCAGCAGTGCTTTGGGGGGTACTGAAGCTTTCTTT. This encodes CASSALGGTEAFF.

The genes are TRBV5-1 and TRBJ2-2; possible D gene TRBD2, 5 bases. Trimming cost V 0 bases and J 2 bases, with 14 bases left between them. The germline V gene encodes CDR1 SGHRS and CDR2 YFSETQ. CDR3 length equals 17 residues. The CDR3 sequence is CASSLGTSGRNTGELFF. CDR3 in DNA: TGCGCCAGCAGCTTGGGGACTTCCGGTCGAAACACCGGGGAGCTGTTTTTT.

The V and J genes are TRBV28 and TRBJ2-7; 7 nucleotides agree with TRBD2. This CDR3 spans 14 amino acids. Germline loops: CDR1 MDHEN, CDR2 SYDVKM. V gave up 7 bases and J gave up 4 bases; unmatched junction bases: 10. CDR3 in DNA: TGTGCCAGCATCCCCGGCGGACTAGATTACGAGCAGTACTTC. Encoded protein: CASIPGGLDYEQYF.

This clone has only one observation. The junction shows a germline mismatch at one end, possibly a read error. The CDR3 spells CASSLEAGGLAGANVLTF. In DNA, the CDR3 is TGTGCCAGTAGTCTAGAAGCGGGAGGGCTCGCTGGGGCCAACGTCCTGACTTTC. J is TRBJ2-6 and V is TRBV19, with 10 bases fitting TRBD2. Germline loops: CDR1 LNHDA, CDR2 SQIVND (reference sequence). The CDR3 spans 18 residues.

J is TRBJ1-1 and V is TRBV10-1; D remains ambiguous. The CDR3 extends over 13 amino acids. CDR1 and CDR2 from the germline V gene are WNHNN and SYGVQD (reference sequence). V was clipped by 4 bases and J by 1 base, with 7 bases between them. The CDR3 region is CASSGQTNTEAFF. The CDR3 nucleotides read TGCGCCAGCAGTGGACAAACGAACACTGAAGCTTTCTTT.

The chain links TRBV7-9 to TRBJ2-2, with D perhaps matching TRBD2 (6 bases). V was cut by 5 bases and J by 4 bases, with 14 bases left in between. Per germline, CDR1 SEHNR and CDR2 FQNEAQ (reference sequence). The CDR3 is 15 amino acids. CDR3 sequence (DNA): TGTGCCAGCAGCCTAGGGGAGGTGTTCACCGGGGAGCTGTTTTTT. It yields the protein CASSLGEVFTGELFF.

This chain joins TRBV19 and TRBJ2-5, with a tentative D call TRBD1 (5 bases). The germline V and J ends were trimmed by 4 bases and 2 bases, with 11 bases remaining between them. CDR3 length: 14 amino acids. Germline-derived CDR1 and CDR2 are LNHDA and SQIVND (reference sequence). The CDR3 region is CASSRSRVQETQYF. The CDR3 coding sequence is TGTGCCAGTAGTAGGTCCAGGGTGCAAGAGACCCAGTACTTC.

This clone occurred a few times. J is TRBJ2-5 and V is TRBV14; a possible D gene is TRBD1 (6 bases). The V end lost 4 bases, the J end lost 7 bases, and 10 bases lay between the germline ends. Germline V gene lookup returns CDR1 SGHDN and CDR2 FVKESK. This CDR3 spans 12 amino acids. DNA of the CDR3: TGTGCCAGCAGCCCGAAGGGGGTGACCCAGTACTTC. Translating gives CASSPKGVTQYF.